This T cell receptor beta chain was captured in a study of circulating CD8 cells and anti-PD-1 response in melanoma. Study information: Every 2 weeks, patients got 3 mg/kg nivolumab intravenously. Responders had complete or partial responses; non-responders had stable or progressive disease. Study-level results: DNEG was most diverse; TIGIT repertoires were least diverse.

From live CD3+CD8+TCRalphabeta+ cells, four PD-1 and/or TIGIT subsets were sorted. By frequency in the sample, this clonotype is medium-sized. As yet, its antigen is unknown. Germline V gene data show CDR1 as SGDLS and CDR2 as YYNGEE. The V end was cut by 3 bases, the J end by 3 bases, with 19 bases between. The CDR3 is 17 residues long. Each library started from around 14 ng of total RNA using the QIAseq Immune Repertoire TCR panel. One entry per CDR3 protein, called by TCRdb with MiXCR from the reads. This sample has some 1,000 distinct CDR3 sequences, with about 10% found just once. The chain joins TRBV9 to TRBJ2-1; possibly TRBD1 for D (6 bases). The sequenced sample was CD8+ T cells from PBMCs, obtained at baseline or after one month of anti-PD-1 therapy (not recorded which). This TCR was recovered from a human donor with melanoma. CDR3 bases: TGTGCCAGCAGCGGGGGTCCTCGGGGACAAGACTACAATGAGCAGTTCTTC. The encoded protein is CASSGGPRGQDYNEQFF.